This TCR beta chain was recovered during a study of shared clonotypes between healthy human individuals. Concerning this clone itself: Antigen: not known.

Clones were sequenced by immunoSEQ multiplex PCR, and TCRdb holds only the in-frame ones, with some missing. The sample has 2,500,000 or so clones; more than 85% are singletons. Study-wide results and limits: Naive subsets, compared against memory subsets, generally had larger estimated richness values. A handful of donors showed sharing of around 5% of naive CD4 clonotypes.

The sequence derives from a man aged 18-30 years in good health. Some clones in this sample may be carry-over from other donors' samples. Sequencing was done on a sample of naive CD4+ T cells from PBMCs. Subset indicated: CD45RA+ positively selected.

The CDR3 here is CASSLQAQSTDTQYF. CDR3 nucleotide sequence: TGTGCCAGCAGCTTACAGGCCCAGAGCACAGATACGCAGTATTTT. The J gene is TRBJ2-3, the V gene TRBV11-1; D is undetermined. CDR3 length equals 15 residues. Germline CDR1 is SGHAT and CDR2 is FQDESV (reference sequence). The V end was cut by 2 bases, the J end by 0 bases, with 9 bases between.